This T cell receptor (beta chain) was retrieved from a study of brain metastases from non-small cell lung cancer. The CDR3 loop spans 14 amino acids. Germline CDR1 reads SEHNR; CDR2 reads FQNEAQ (reference sequence). After removal of 4 bases from V and 3 bases from J, the junction contained 4 bases not matched to a gene. The method was immunoSEQ multiplex PCR; TCRdb's version includes in-frame clones alone and lacks a portion of them. Of more than 600 clones in the sample, about 84% were seen once. The receptor was derived from a donor at least 40 years old with non-small cell lung cancer. The genes are TRBV7-9 and TRBJ2-7; 9 nucleotides match TRBD2. The sample comprised tumor-adjacent normal tissue. The CDR3 nucleotides read TGTGCCAGCAGCTCAATGACTAGCGGCTACGAGCAGTACTTC. Translated: CASSSMTSGYEQYF.